The 22 T cell receptor beta chains in this list originate from one sample, sequenced in a study of cytomegalovirus exposure and HLA in healthy donors. The PCR was carried out with 60 Vbeta primers and 13 Jbeta primers. Sequencing used immunoSEQ multiplex PCR; TCRdb keeps in-frame clones, though not all of them. Here the sample spans about 90,000 clones, about 74% being singletons. The specimen was PBMCs. Source of these receptors: a woman aged 45-65 years in good health and CMV-seropositive.

This chain joins TRBV10-3 and TRBJ1-5, with unresolved D. Trimming cost V 2 bases and J 5 bases, with 10 bases left between them. Germline lookup yields CDR1 ENHRY and CDR2 SYGVKD. The CDR3 spans 14 residues. CDR3 nucleotide sequence: TGTGCCATCAGTGAGCATAAACTTGATCAGCCCCAGCATTTT. It translates to CAISEHKLDQPQHF.

The chain employs TRBV9 and TRBJ2-5, with 8 positions matching TRBD1. The J call may be wrong; the DNA end is better matched by TRBJ2-7. The CDR3 is 15 amino acids. Germline V gene data show CDR1 as SGDLS and CDR2 as YYNGEE. CDR3: CASSPTPDRDDEQYF. The CDR3 region has the DNA TGTGCCAGCAGCCCCACCCCGGACAGGGACGACGAGCAGTACTTC.

This clone has just a few counts. The gene calls are TRBV15 and TRBJ1-2; no reliable D call. Germline V lookup: CDR1 LNHNV, CDR2 YYDKDF (reference sequence). Trimming removed 0 bases from V and 8 bases from J, with 10 bases in between. The CDR3 runs 13 residues. The CDR3, as DNA: TGTGCCACCAGCAGAGATCTAGATCGAGGCTACACCTTC. It specifies CATSRDLDRGYTF.

J is TRBJ1-1 and V is TRBV5-8, with a possible D match to TRBD1 (5 bases). V was cut by 0 bases and J by 0 bases, with 15 bases left in between. Germline loops: CDR1 SGHTS, CDR2 YDEGEE. The CDR3 extends over 17 amino acids. In DNA form, the CDR3 reads TGTGCCAGCAGCTTGGTTAGGGGCCGAAGGGTGAACACTGAAGCTTTCTTT. It translates to CASSLVRGRRVNTEAFF.

V gene TRBV6-5 combines with J gene TRBJ1-5, with D tentatively TRBD1 (5 bases). From germline, CDR1 is MNHEY and CDR2 SVGAGI. Trimming removed 5 bases from V and 2 bases from J, with 13 bases in between. The CDR3 consists of 15 residues. The CDR3 DNA reads TGTGCCAGCAGTCCCGGGGGGGTGGGCAATCAGCCCCAGCATTTT. It encodes CASSPGGVGNQPQHF.

This clone occurred a few times. The gene calls are TRBV2 and TRBJ2-7; 7 bases are shared with TRBD1. The CDR3 contains 17 residues. Germline V gene sequence: CDR1 SNHLY, CDR2 FYNNEI. J lost 5 bases, V lost 3 bases, and 16 bases had no gene match. CDR3 protein: CASSDLTGDRARHEQYF. The DNA of the CDR3 is TGTGCCAGCAGTGACCTCACCGGGGACAGAGCACGGCACGAGCAGTACTTC.

V gene TRBV15 combines with J gene TRBJ1-2, with TRBD1 identical over 12 bases. CDR1 is LNHNV, CDR2 YYDKDF, per germline (reference sequence). This CDR3 has 16 residues. V shed 2 bases, J shed 8 bases, and the junction held 9 bases outside the gene matches. CDR3 in DNA: TGTGCCACCAGCAGACGGTCCGGGACAGGGGGCGACGGCTACACCTTC. This sequence encodes CATSRRSGTGGDGYTF.

The chain carries TRBV7-9 and TRBJ1-1, with a weak D call TRBD1 (6 bases). Trimming stripped 7 bases from V and 8 bases from J, with 20 bases between. CDR1 SEHNR and CDR2 FQNEAQ come from the germline V gene (reference sequence). There are 14 residues in the CDR3. The CDR3: CASTYSGEYSEAFF. Written as DNA, the CDR3 is TGTGCCAGCACTTACTCAGGGGAATACAGCGAAGCTTTCTTT.

This clone has a handful of counts. In nucleotides, the CDR3 is TGTGCCAGCAGCGCCGAGCCCCCGGGACTAGCGGTAACAGATACGCAGTATTTT. This encodes CASSAEPPGLAVTDTQYF. The V and J genes are TRBV9 and TRBJ2-3; 11 bases align to TRBD2. CDR1 and CDR2 from the germline V gene are SGDLS and YYNGEE. V was pared by 3 bases and J by 3 bases, with 12 bases of the junction left unmatched. The length of the CDR3 is 18 residues.

This chain connects TRBV5-6 to TRBJ1-5, with D unresolved. Looked up from germline, CDR1 is SGHDT and CDR2 is YYEEEE. The CDR3 consists of 16 residues. Trimming removed 3 bases at V and 1 base at J, with 14 bases between. CDR3 nucleotides: TGTGCCAGCAGCTCCCTGGGAGTGGGAAGCAATCAGCCCCAGCATTTT. Protein sequence: CASSSLGVGSNQPQHF.

The chain employs TRBV19 and TRBJ2-7; 7 nucleotides align to TRBD1. V lost 3 bases, J lost 4 bases, and 9 bases stayed unmatched. CDR1 and CDR2 from the germline V gene are LNHDA and SQIVND (reference sequence). The CDR3 has 15 residues. DNA of the CDR3: TGTGCCAGTAGTATCAGGCCAGGGGGTGATTACGAGCAGTACTTC. As protein: CASSIRPGGDYEQYF.

The rearrangement joins TRBV5-8 to TRBJ2-1; perhaps TRBD1 as D (5 bases). Germline CDR1 SGHTS, CDR2 YDEGEE. The CDR3 totals 13 residues. V was trimmed by 1 base and J by 4 bases, leaving 6 bases between them. The CDR3 DNA is TGTGCCAGCAGCTTGAGACAGTACAATGAGCAGTTCTTC. This encodes CASSLRQYNEQFF.

This chain links TRBV6-4 with TRBJ2-3; 10 bases agree with TRBD1. The CDR3 is 14 residues long. Losses at the gene ends were 6 bases for V and 4 bases for J; bases not matched to a gene: 4. Germline assignment: CDR1 MRHNA and CDR2 SNTAGT. As DNA, the CDR3 is TGTGCCAGCAGCCCTGGGACAGGGGCAGATACGCAGTATTTT. Translating it yields CASSPGTGADTQYF.

This chain uses TRBV5-5 with TRBJ2-5; 7 positions match TRBD2. The J call may be incorrect, as the DNA end agrees better with TRBJ2-7. The CDR3 has 15 residues. The germline V gene encodes CDR1 SGHKS and CDR2 YYEKEE (reference sequence). The CDR3 sequence is CASSLAGRARDEQYF. CDR3 nucleotide sequence: TGTGCCAGCAGCTTGGCGGGGAGGGCCAGAGACGAGCAGTACTTC.

The rearrangement links TRBV2 to TRBJ2-5, with D perhaps matching TRBD1 (6 bases). CDR3 length equals 15 residues. The V gene's germline CDR1 is SNHLY and CDR2 FYNNEI. The V gene lost 4 bases and the J gene lost 5 bases, with 17 bases spanning the gap. The CDR3, as DNA: TGTGCCAGCAGTGCAACGACAGGCATAGGGGAGACCCAGTACTTC. As protein: CASSATTGIGETQYF.

This chain connects TRBV7-9 to TRBJ2-7; 7 nucleotides line up with TRBD1. From germline, CDR1 is SEHNR and CDR2 FQNEAQ (reference sequence). Losses at the gene ends were 5 bases for V and 5 bases for J; bases not matched to a gene: 9. This CDR3 region has 14 residues. The CDR3 region has the DNA TGTGCCAGCAGCCCACTACAGGGGCTGGACGAGCAGTACTTC. This translates into CASSPLQGLDEQYF.

CDR3 region: CASSPGLAGGLGQYF. CDR3 bases: TGTGCCAGCAGCCCAGGACTAGCGGGAGGCCTGGGGCAGTACTTC. The gene calls are TRBV5-6 and TRBJ2-7, with TRBD2 matching over 14 bases. The length of the CDR3 is 15 residues. In germline, CDR1 is SGHDT, CDR2 YYEEEE. J lost 9 bases, V lost 4 bases, and 9 bases had no gene match.

The sample holds a few counts of this clone. V is TRBV27 and J is TRBJ2-3, with D possibly matching TRBD2 (6 bases). V dropped 5 bases and J dropped 0 bases, with 18 bases sitting between them. CDR1 is MNHEY and CDR2 is SMNVEV in the germline V gene (reference sequence). The CDR3 sequence is 17 residues long. CDR3 nucleotide sequence: TGTGCCAGCAGTCCCAGGGCCAGCGGGCAAAGCACAGATACGCAGTATTTT. This encodes CASSPRASGQSTDTQYF.

V gene TRBV6-5 combines with J gene TRBJ1-2; D possibly corresponds to TRBD1 (6 bases). The CDR3 loop spans 15 amino acids. The germline CDR1 and CDR2 sequences are MNHEY and SVGAGI. Trimming took 5 bases from V and 4 from J, leaving 17 bases between them. CDR3: CASSRDTQFFYGYTF. CDR3 DNA: TGTGCCAGCAGTCGGGACACCCAGTTCTTCTATGGCTACACCTTC.

The rearrangement links TRBV7-9 to TRBJ2-3; 9 bases align to TRBD2. After removal of 4 bases from V and 2 bases from J, the junction contained 4 bases not matched to a gene. Germline CDR1 SEHNR, CDR2 FQNEAQ (reference sequence). CDR3 length: 15 residues. CDR3 amino acids: CASSSTSGFTDTQYF. CDR3 bases: TGTGCCAGCAGCTCGACTAGCGGATTCACAGATACGCAGTATTTT.

The V call is TRBV7-8, the J call TRBJ2-7; 8 bases map to TRBD1. The CDR3 has 14 residues. The V and J ends lost 5 bases and 6 bases, in that order; junction bases with no gene match: 9. Germline CDR1 SGHVS, CDR2 FQNEAQ. The CDR3 DNA follows: TGTGCCAGCAGCGCAGGGGGCAGGGATGGCGAGCAGTACTTC. This codes for CASSAGGRDGEQYF.

This clone was detected only a few times. The chain links TRBV7-9 to TRBJ2-1, with 7 bases matching TRBD1. The V gene end was trimmed by 3 bases and the J gene end by 4 bases; junction bases not matched to a gene: 6. The CDR3 sequence is 15 residues long. Germline V lookup: CDR1 SEHNR, CDR2 FQNEAQ (reference sequence). The CDR3 sequence: CASSLSGRGYNEQFF. The CDR3 DNA reads as TGTGCCAGCAGCTTGTCGGGCAGGGGGTACAATGAGCAGTTCTTC.